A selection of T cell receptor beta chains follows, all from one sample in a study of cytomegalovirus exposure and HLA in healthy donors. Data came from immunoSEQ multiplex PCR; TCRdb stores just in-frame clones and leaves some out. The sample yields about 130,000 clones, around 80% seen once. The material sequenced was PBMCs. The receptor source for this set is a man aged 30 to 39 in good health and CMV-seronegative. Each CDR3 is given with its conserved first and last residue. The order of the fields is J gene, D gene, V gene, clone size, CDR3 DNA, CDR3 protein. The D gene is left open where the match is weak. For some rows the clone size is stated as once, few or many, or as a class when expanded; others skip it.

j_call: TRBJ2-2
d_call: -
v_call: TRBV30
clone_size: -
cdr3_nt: TGTGCCTGGAGTGTACTCGGAGGGGCCGGGGAGCTGTTTTTT
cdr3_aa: CAWSVLGGAGELFF

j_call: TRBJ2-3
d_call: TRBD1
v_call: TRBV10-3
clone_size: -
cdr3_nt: TGTGCCATCAGTGAAGGACAGGGGCCTAGAGAGGATACGCAGTATTTT
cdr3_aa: CAISEGQGPREDTQYF

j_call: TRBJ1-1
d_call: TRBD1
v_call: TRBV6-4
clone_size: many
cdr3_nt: TGTGCCAGCAGTGACGGGGACAGGGCGGAAGCTTTCTTT
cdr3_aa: CASSDGDRAEAFF

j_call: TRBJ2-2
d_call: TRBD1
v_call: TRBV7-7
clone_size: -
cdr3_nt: TGTGCTAGCAGCCCTCGGACAGGGGGGTACACCGGGGAGCTGTTTTTT
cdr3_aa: CASSPRTGGYTGELFF

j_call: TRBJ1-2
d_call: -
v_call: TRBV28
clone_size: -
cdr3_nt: TGTGCCAGTTCTTACAGGGCAGGGTACTATGGCTACACCTTC
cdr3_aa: CASSYRAGYYGYTF

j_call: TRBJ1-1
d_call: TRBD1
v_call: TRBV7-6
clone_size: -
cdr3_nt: TGTGCCAGCAGCTCGACAGGGGTGAACACTGAAGCTTTCTTT
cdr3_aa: CASSSTGVNTEAFF

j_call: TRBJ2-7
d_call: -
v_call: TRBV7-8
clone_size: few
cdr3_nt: TGTGCCAGCAGCTTAGAGGGTGGGAGCTCCTACGAGCAGTACTTC
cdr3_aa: CASSLEGGSSYEQYF

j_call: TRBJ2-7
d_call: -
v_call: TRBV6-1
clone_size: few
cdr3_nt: TGTGCCAGCAGTTTTTCGACAGCGAACTACGAGCAGTACTTC
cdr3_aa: CASSFSTANYEQYF

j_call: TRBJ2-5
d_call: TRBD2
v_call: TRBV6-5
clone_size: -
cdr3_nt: TGTGCCAGCAGTTACTTCTCCGCGGGAGCGAAGGAGACCCAGTACTTC
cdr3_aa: CASSYFSAGAKETQYF

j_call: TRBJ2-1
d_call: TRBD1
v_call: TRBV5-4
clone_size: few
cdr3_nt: TGTGCCAGCAGCCCGGACAGGGGAACCTACAATGAGCAGTTCTTC
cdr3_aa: CASSPDRGTYNEQFF

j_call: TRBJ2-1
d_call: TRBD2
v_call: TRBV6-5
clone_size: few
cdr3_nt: TGTGCCAGCAGTTACTCTTGGCGGGAGCTTAGGGGTGAGCAGTTCTTC
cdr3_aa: CASSYSWRELRGEQFF

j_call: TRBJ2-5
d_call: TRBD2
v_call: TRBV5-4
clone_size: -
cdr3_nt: TGTGCCAGCAGCGTCGAAGGCGGGAGCACCCCAGAGACCCAGTACTTC
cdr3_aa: CASSVEGGSTPETQYF

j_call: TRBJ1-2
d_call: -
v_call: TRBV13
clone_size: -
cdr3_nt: TGTGCCAGCAGGCCCCGGGCGGGAGAGCTTTTCTATGGCTACACCTTC
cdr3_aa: CASRPRAGELFYGYTF

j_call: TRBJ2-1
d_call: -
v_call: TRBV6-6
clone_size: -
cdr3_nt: TGTGCCAGCATCGGCGGAACCTACAATGAGCAGTTCTTC
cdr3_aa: CASIGGTYNEQFF

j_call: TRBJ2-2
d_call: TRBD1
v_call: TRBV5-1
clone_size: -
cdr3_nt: TGCGCCAGCAGCCCCCCGGGACAGGGGGTCACCGGGGAGCTGTTTTTT
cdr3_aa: CASSPPGQGVTGELFF

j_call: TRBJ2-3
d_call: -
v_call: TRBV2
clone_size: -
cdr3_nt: TGTGCCAGCAGTGAAGAGGTGGCGGTCACAGATACGCAGTATTTT
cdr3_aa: CASSEEVAVTDTQYF

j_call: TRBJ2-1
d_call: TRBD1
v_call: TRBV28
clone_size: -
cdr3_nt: TGTGCCAGCAGCCGAGCCCCGGGACAGGGATTGGACAATGAGCAGTTCTTC
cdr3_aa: CASSRAPGQGLDNEQFF

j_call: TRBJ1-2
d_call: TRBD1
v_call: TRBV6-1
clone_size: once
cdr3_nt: TGTGCCAGCAGTGAAGCGCGGGGACAGGACTATGGCTACACCTTC
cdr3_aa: CASSEARGQDYGYTF

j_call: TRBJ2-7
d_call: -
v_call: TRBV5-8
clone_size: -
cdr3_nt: TGTGCCAGCAGCTCCGTCGCAGGCTGGATGGGCGAGCAGTACTTC
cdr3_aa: CASSSVAGWMGEQYF

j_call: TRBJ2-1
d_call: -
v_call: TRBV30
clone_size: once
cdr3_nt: TGTGCCTGGAGGCGAAGACTAGAAAATGAGCAGTTCTTC
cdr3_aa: CAWRRRLENEQFF

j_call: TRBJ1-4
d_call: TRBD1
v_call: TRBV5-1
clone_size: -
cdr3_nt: TGCGCCAGCACTCAGGGACAGCTCTCAGGTGAAAAACTGTTTTTT
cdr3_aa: CASTQGQLSGEKLFF

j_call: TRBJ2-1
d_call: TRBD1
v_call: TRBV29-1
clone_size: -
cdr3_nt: TGCAGCGCCACCGGAGCCCGGGACAGAAAAGACAATGAGCAGTTCTTC
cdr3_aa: CSATGARDRKDNEQFF

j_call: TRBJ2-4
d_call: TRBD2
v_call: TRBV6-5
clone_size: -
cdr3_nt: TGTGCCAGCAGAGACTCTAGCGGAGAAAACATTCAGTACTTC
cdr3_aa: CASRDSSGENIQYF